This T cell receptor (beta chain) was captured in a study of T-cell reconstitution after alpha-beta-depleted transplantation in children. A library of TCRbeta sequences, prepared with unique molecular identifiers, was generated. Via MiXCR, TCRdb re-called the PCR reads, giving one row per CDR3 protein. In the table there are hundreds of thousands of distinct CDR3 sequences, 20% to 25% of which are singletons. With 4 bases clipped from V and 9 bases from J, the junction kept 9 bases outside the gene matches. The germline V gene has CDR1 MNHEY and CDR2 SVGAGI. The CDR3 is 15 residues long. This clonotype occurred many times.

The sample was PBMCs, mostly from graft donor cells, taken 360 days after TCRalphabeta/CD19-depleted stem cell transplant. V is TRBV6-5 and J is TRBJ2-1, with 10 positions matching TRBD2. The receptor was derived from a boy younger than two who had a stem cell transplant for acute myeloid leukemia, so the T cells may come from the graft donor. The CDR3 loop reads CASSFEAGGPLEQFF. The CDR3, as DNA: TGTGCCAGCAGTTTCGAAGCGGGGGGGCCGCTTGAGCAGTTCTTC.